This T cell receptor beta chain derives from a study of OX40 agonist ivuxolimab in advanced cancers. TCRdb's table, derived via immunoSEQ multiplex PCR, lists solely in-frame clones and lacks some. Here the sample spans 40,000 to 60,000 clones, around 80% being singletons. Blood specimens came from baseline, cycle 4 day 1, and cycle 7 day 1. As for this clone: The junction differs from germline at one of its ends, possibly a read error.

The CDR3 has 15 residues. The sequencing here drew on CD4+ or CD8+ T cells sorted from blood, taken in a trial of the OX40 agonist ivuxolimab. The receptor comes from an adult with an advanced solid tumor such as melanoma, head and neck, liver or kidney cancer. This rearrangement joins TRBV5-3 to TRBJ2-5; D is unresolved. TRBV5-3 is an ORF for which the function is uncertain. As DNA, the CDR3 is TGTGCCAGCAGCTTGGGCGTAGCTTATCAAGAGACCCAGTACTTC. It specifies CASSLGVAYQETQYF.